This T cell receptor beta chain was observed in a study of T cell repertoires in cytomegalovirus infection. On the study more broadly: Researchers turned to recently identified HLA-C-restricted CMV epitopes as well as well-studied HLA-B-restricted ones. The public TCR beta signatures pointed to both CMV infection and matching HLA type.

The CDR3 is 14 residues long. The germline gives CDR1 LGHNA, CDR2 YNFKEQ. Trimming removed 2 bases at V and 1 base at J, with 8 bases between. Broader study findings: Carriage of CMV together with the relevant HLA was identifiable through cumulative public TCR beta family frequency. Clonotype analysis showed dominance of the ex vivo response by HLA-C-restricted CMV-specific TCR beta clonotypes.

TCRdb recomputed calls from the reads with MiXCR, one row per CDR3 protein. The sample yields 650,000 to 850,000 distinct CDR3 sequences, about 27% seen once. For this clonotype: Its matching antigen is unknown.

The rearrangement joins TRBV4-2 to TRBJ1-1; D is uncertain. This clonotype was obtained from a human donor in good health (CMV status not recorded). Some clones in this sample may be carry-over from other donors' samples. Sequencing was performed on cultured CD8+ T cells from PBMCs, taken from culture after CMV antigen stimulation. The CDR3 is CASSQPDANTEAFF. CDR3 coding DNA: TGTGCCAGCAGCCAACCCGACGCGAACACTGAAGCTTTCTTT.